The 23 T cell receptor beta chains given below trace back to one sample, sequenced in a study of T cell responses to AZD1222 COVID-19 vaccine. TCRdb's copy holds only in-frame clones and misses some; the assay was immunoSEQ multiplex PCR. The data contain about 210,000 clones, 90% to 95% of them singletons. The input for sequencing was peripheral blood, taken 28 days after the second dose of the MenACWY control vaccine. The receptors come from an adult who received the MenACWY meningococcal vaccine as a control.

The CDR3 is CASKGRGPGELFF. CDR3 DNA sequence: TGTGCCAGCAAGGGCAGGGGGCCCGGGGAGCTGTTTTTT. The chain couples TRBV28 to TRBJ2-2; 8 bases line up with TRBD1. Germline CDR1 and CDR2: MDHEN and SYDVKM. Losses at the gene ends were 7 bases for V and 6 bases for J; bases not matched to a gene: 4. The CDR3 is made up of 13 amino acids. The complete variable domain, with remaining parts taken from reference TRBV28 and TRBJ2-2, reads DVKVTQSSRYLVKRTGEKVFLECVQDMDHENMFWYRQDPGLGLRLIYFSYDVKMKEKGDIPEGYSVSREKKERFSLILESASTNQTSMYLCASKGRGPGELFFGEGSRLTVL.

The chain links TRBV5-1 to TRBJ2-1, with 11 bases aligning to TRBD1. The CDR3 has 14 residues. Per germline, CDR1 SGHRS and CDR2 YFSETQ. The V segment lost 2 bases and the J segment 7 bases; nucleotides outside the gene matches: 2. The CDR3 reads CASSFGDRGNEQFF. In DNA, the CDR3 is TGCGCCAGCAGCTTTGGGGACAGGGGGAATGAGCAGTTCTTC.

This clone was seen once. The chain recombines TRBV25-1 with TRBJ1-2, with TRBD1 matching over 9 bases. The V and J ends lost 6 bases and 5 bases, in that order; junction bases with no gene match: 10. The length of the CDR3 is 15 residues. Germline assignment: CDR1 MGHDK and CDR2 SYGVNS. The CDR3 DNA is TGTGCCAGCAGCGACAAGGGACAGGGCGGTTATGGCTACACCTTC. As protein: CASSDKGQGGYGYTF.

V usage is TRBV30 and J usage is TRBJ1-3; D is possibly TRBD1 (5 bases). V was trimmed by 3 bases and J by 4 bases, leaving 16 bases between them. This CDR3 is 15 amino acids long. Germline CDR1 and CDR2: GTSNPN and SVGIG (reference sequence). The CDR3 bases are TGTGCCTGGAGAGCCAAGGGACTCTCCGGAAACACCATATATTTT. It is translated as CAWRAKGLSGNTIYF. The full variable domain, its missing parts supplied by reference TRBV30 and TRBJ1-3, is SQTIHQWPATLVQPVGSPLSLECTVEGTSNPNLYWYRQAAGRGLQLLFYSVGIGQISSEVPQNLSASRPQDRQFILSSKKLLLSDSGFYLCAWRAKGLSGNTIYFGEGSWLTVV.

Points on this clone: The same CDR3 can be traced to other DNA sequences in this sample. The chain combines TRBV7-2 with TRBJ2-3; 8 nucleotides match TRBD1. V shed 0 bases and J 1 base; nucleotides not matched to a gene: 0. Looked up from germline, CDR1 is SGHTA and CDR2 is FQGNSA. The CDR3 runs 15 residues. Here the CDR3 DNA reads TGTGCCAGCAGCTTAGCGACAGGGGGCACAGATACGCAGTATTTT. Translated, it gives CASSLATGGTDTQYF.

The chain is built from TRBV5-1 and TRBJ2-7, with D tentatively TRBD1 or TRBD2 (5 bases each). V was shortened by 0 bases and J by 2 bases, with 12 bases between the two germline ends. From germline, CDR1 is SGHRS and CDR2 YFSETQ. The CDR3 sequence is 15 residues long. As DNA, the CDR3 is TGCGCCAGCAGCTTGGCCCCGGGGCGAACCTACGAGCAGTACTTC. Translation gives CASSLAPGRTYEQYF.

The DNA of the CDR3 is TGTGCCACCAGCAGAGCGGGGAACAATGAGCAGTTCTTC. Amino acid sequence: CATSRAGNNEQFF. The rearrangement links TRBV15 to TRBJ2-1, with D tentatively TRBD2 (5 bases). Germline V gene data show CDR1 as LNHNV and CDR2 as YYDKDF (reference sequence). This CDR3 comprises 13 residues. Trimming pared 1 base from V and 5 bases from J, leaving 6 bases between.

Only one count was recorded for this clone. This CDR3 is CAIGGDTQYF. The CDR3 DNA reads TGTGCCATCGGGGGGGATACGCAGTATTTT. V is TRBV10-3 and J is TRBJ2-3; a weak D match, TRBD2 (6 bases). Between the trimmed V and J ends, which lost 8 bases and 6 bases, there was a span of 6 bases. Germline-derived CDR1 and CDR2 are ENHRY and SYGVKD. The CDR3 has 10 residues.

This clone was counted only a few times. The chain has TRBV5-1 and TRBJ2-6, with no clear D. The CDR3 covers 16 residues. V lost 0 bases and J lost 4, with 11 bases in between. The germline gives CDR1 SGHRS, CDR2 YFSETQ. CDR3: CASSLEVALGANVLTF. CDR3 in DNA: TGCGCCAGCAGCTTGGAAGTGGCTCTGGGGGCCAACGTCCTGACTTTC.

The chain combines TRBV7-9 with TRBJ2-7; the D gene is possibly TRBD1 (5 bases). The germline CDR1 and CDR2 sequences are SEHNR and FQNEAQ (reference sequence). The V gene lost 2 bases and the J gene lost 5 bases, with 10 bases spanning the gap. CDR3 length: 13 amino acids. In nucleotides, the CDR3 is TGTGCCAGCAGCTTACTGCTAGGGGACGAGCAGTACTTC. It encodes CASSLLLGDEQYF.

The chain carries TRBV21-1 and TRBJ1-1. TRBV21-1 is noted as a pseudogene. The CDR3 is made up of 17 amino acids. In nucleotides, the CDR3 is TGTGCCAGCAGCAAAAGTGTGGAGGGAGTTCTGAACACTGAAGCTTTCTTT. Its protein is CASSKSVEGVLNTEAFF.

The CDR3 loop is CASSSGLTSYEQYF. The CDR3 nucleotides read TGTGCCAGCAGTTCGGGTCTGACATCCTACGAGCAGTACTTC. The chain is built from TRBV27 and TRBJ2-7, with D unclear. Germline V gene data show CDR1 as MNHEY and CDR2 as SMNVEV (reference sequence). The CDR3 covers 14 residues. The germline V and J ends were trimmed by 4 bases and 1 base, with 11 bases remaining between them.

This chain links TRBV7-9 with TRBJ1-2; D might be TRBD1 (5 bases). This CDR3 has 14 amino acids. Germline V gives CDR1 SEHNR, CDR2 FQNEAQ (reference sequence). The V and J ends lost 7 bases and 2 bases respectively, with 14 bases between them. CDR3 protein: CASTSTESNYGYTF. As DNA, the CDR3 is TGTGCCAGCACCTCGACAGAATCGAACTATGGCTACACCTTC. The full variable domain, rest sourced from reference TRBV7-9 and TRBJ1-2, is DTGVSQNPRHKITKRGQNVTFRCDPISEHNRLYWYRQTLGQGPEFLTYFQNEAQLEKSRLLSDRFSAERPKGSFSTLEIQRTEQGDSAMYLCASTSTESNYGYTFGSGTRLTVV.

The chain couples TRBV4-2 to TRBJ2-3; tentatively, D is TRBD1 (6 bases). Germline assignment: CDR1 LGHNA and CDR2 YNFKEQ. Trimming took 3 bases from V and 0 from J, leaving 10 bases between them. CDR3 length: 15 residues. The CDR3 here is CASSQGAESTDTQYF. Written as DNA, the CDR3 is TGTGCCAGCAGCCAGGGGGCGGAGAGCACAGATACGCAGTATTTT.

Here the CDR3 reads CASSIVGAKNIQYF. As DNA, the CDR3 is TGTGCCAGTAGTATAGTCGGAGCCAAAAACATTCAGTACTTC. The chain is built from TRBV19 and TRBJ2-4; the D is unclear. The CDR3 is made up of 14 amino acids. V was clipped by 1 base and J by 0 bases, with 4 bases between them. Looked up from germline, CDR1 is LNHDA and CDR2 is SQIVND (reference sequence).

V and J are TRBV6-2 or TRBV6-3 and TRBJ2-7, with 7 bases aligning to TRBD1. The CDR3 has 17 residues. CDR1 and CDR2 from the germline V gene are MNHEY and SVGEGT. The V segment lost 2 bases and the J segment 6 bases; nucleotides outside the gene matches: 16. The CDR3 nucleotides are TGTGCCAGCAGTTACAGGGCACCCGACAGGGACCTCCGCGAGCAGTACTTC. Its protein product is CASSYRAPDRDLREQYF.

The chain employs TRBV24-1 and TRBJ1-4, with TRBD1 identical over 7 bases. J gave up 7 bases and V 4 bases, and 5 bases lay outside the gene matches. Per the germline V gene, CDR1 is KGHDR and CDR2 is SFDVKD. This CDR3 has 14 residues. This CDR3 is CATSDGRGAEKLFF. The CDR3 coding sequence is TGTGCCACCAGTGACGGCAGGGGGGCTGAAAAACTGTTTTTT.

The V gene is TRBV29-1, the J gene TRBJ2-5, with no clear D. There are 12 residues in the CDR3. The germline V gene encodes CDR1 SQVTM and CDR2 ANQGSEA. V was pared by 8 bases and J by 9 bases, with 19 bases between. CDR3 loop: CSLRLGQTAQYF. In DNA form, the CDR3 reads TGCAGCCTTCGACTTGGGCAAACGGCCCAGTACTTC.

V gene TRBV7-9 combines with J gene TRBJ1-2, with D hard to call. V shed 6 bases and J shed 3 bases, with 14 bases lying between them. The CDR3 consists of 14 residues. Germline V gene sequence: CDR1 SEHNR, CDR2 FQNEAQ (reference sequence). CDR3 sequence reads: CASRLNGGDYGYTF. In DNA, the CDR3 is TGTGCCAGCAGACTCAACGGCGGGGACTATGGCTACACCTTC. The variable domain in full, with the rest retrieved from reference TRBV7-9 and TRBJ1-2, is DTGVSQNPRHKITKRGQNVTFRCDPISEHNRLYWYRQTLGQGPEFLTYFQNEAQLEKSRLLSDRFSAERPKGSFSTLEIQRTEQGDSAMYLCASRLNGGDYGYTFGSGTRLTVV.

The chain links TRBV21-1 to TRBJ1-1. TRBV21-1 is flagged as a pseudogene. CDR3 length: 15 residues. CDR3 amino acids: CASSNQTGDRERAFF. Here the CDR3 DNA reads TGTGCCAGCAGCAACCAGACCGGGGACCGAGAGCGAGCTTTCTTT.

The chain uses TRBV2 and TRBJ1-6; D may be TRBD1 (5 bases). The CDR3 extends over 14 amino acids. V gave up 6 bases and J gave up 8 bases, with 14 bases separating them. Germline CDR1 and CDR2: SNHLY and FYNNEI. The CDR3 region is CASRLGGWDSPLHF. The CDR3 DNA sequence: TGTGCCAGCAGGTTGGGGGGGTGGGATTCACCCCTCCACTTT.

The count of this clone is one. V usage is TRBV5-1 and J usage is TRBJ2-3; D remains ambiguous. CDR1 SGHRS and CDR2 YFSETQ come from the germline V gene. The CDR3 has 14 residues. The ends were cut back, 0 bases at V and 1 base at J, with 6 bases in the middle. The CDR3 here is CASSLGRRTDTQYF. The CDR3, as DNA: TGCGCCAGCAGCTTGGGCCGGCGCACAGATACGCAGTATTTT.

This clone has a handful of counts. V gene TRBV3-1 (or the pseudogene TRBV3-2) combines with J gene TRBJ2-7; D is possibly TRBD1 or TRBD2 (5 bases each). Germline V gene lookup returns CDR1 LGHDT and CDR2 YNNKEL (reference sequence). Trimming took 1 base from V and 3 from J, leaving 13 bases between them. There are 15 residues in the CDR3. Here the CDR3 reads CASSQVPRDLYEQYF. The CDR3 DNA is TGTGCCAGCAGCCAAGTACCCCGGGACCTCTACGAGCAGTACTTC.